The sample holds a few counts of the clone carrying this TCR beta chain. Its antigen is still unknown. Researchers reported that TCR beta cDNA libraries carried unique molecular identifiers. TCRdb ran MiXCR on the PCR reads and lists one entry per CDR3 protein. The sample records more than 500,000 distinct CDR3 sequences, around a third being singletons. The CDR3 has 16 residues. Germline CDR1 reads LGHDT; CDR2 reads YNNKEL (reference sequence). The data were obtained in a study of post-analysis software for immune sequencing data. Study-level findings and limits: In patients, five TRBV segments were more frequent than in controls, with TRBV5-6, TRBV5-1 and TRBV20-1 among them.

The sample comprised blood. This TCR came from a girl aged 2-17 years with multiple sclerosis. The chain combines TRBV3-1 with TRBJ2-4; D might be TRBD1 (7 bases). The J call may not be correct, given that the DNA end is closer to TRBJ2-5. The CDR3 loop reads CASSQEVEGAEETQYF. Here the CDR3 DNA reads TGTGCCAGCAGCCAAGAGGTGGAGGGGGCGGAAGAGACCCAGTACTTC.